The 16 T cell receptor beta chains below were found in one sample sequenced in a study of neurological immune-mediated disorders. TCRdb redid the calling of the 5' RACE reads with MiXCR, one entry per CDR3 protein. The sample holds tens of thousands of distinct CDR3 sequences, roughly 3.3% seen once. Material: PBMCs. These receptors were collected from a woman in her forties or fifties with multiple sclerosis.

This clonotype was counted ten times or more. The chain has TRBV5-1 and TRBJ2-1, with D maybe TRBD1 (5 bases). V was shortened by 4 bases and J by 6 bases, with 14 bases between the two germline ends. The CDR3 runs 14 residues. From germline, CDR1 is SGHRS and CDR2 YFSETQ. The CDR3 DNA is TGCGCCAGCAGCGTGCAGGGATCGGGCAATGAGCAGTTCTTC. Amino acids: CASSVQGSGNEQFF.

This chain links TRBV5-1 with TRBJ1-1, with TRBD1 as a possible D gene (6 bases). This CDR3 is built from 14 residues. V was cut by 4 bases and J by 8 bases, with 18 bases left in between. Germline assignment: CDR1 SGHRS and CDR2 YFSETQ. The CDR3 region has the DNA TGCGCCAGCAGCGCATACTCTAACAGGGAAGAAGCTTTCTTT. Translating gives CASSAYSNREEAFF.

This clonotype was observed at least ten times. The chain has TRBV12-3 or TRBV12-4 and TRBJ1-2; D not resolved. V gave up 5 bases and J gave up 7 bases, with 11 bases separating them. The CDR3 consists of 12 residues. Here the CDR3 reads CASSTTPGGYTF. Written as DNA, the CDR3 is TGTGCCAGCAGTACAACCCCGGGTGGCTACACCTTC.

This clonotype was counted at least ten times. This chain connects TRBV27 to TRBJ2-1, with D perhaps assigned TRBD1 or TRBD2 (5 bases each). In germline, CDR1 is MNHEY, CDR2 SMNVEV (reference sequence). The CDR3 spans 17 residues. V was trimmed by 4 bases and J by 4 bases, leaving 20 bases between them. The DNA for the CDR3 is TGTGCCAGCAGTTCTAACGTCGTAAGGTGGGGGTACAATGAGCAGTTCTTC. Amino acid sequence: CASSSNVVRWGYNEQFF.

This clonotype was observed at least ten times. This sequence joins TRBV20-1 and TRBJ1-1; D gene unclear. Trimming stripped 2 bases from V and 0 bases from J, with 10 bases between. This CDR3 has 14 amino acids. The germline V gene encodes CDR1 DFQATT and CDR2 SNEGSKA (reference sequence). CDR3 in amino acids: CSARTPGLNTEAFF. For the CDR3, the DNA is TGCAGTGCTAGAACCCCGGGCCTGAACACTGAAGCTTTCTTT.

This CDR3 reads CASRLTWVGTQYF. The CDR3 coding sequence is TGTGCCAGCAGACTAACCTGGGTTGGGACCCAGTACTTC. The chain recombines TRBV7-9 with TRBJ2-5; D not certain. This CDR3 region has 13 residues. Trimming took 6 bases from V and 7 from J, leaving 15 bases between them. Looked up from germline, CDR1 is SEHNR and CDR2 is FQNEAQ (reference sequence).

This clonotype was detected ten times or more. V and J are TRBV7-6 and TRBJ2-5; D remains ambiguous. V was clipped by 4 bases and J by 5 bases, with 8 bases between them. The CDR3 is 12 residues long. The germline gives CDR1 SGHVS, CDR2 FNYEAQ. In DNA, the CDR3 is TGTGCCAGCAGCTCGATCCCGGAGACCCAGTACTTC. The encoded protein is CASSSIPETQYF.

This clonotype was seen ten or more times. J is TRBJ2-3 and V is TRBV5-1, with 10 bases that match TRBD2. The CDR3 is 16 residues long. Germline CDR1 SGHRS, CDR2 YFSETQ. Trimming cost V 3 bases and J 7 bases; bases outside gene matches: 11. CDR3 in amino acids: CASSSTSSGGLHTQYF. DNA for the CDR3: TGCGCCAGCAGCTCGACATCTAGCGGGGGTTTGCATACGCAGTATTTT.

The sample holds many counts of this clonotype. The CDR3 region has the DNA TGTGCCAGCACCTCGGGACAGAGAAACACTGAAGCTTTCTTT. This translates into CASTSGQRNTEAFF. The chain has TRBV12-3 or TRBV12-4 and TRBJ1-1; 7 positions match TRBD1. CDR3 size: 14 residues. J was trimmed by 2 bases and V by 7 bases; bases with no gene match: 7.

This clonotype was picked up many times. CDR3 DNA: TGTGCCAGCACCCAAACGGGGGGACAAGAGACCCAGTACTTC. This sequence encodes CASTQTGGQETQYF. This chain connects TRBV12-3 or TRBV12-4 to TRBJ2-5; 7 positions match TRBD2. The CDR3 runs to 14 residues. V lost 7 bases to trimming and J lost 2 bases; unmatched junction nucleotides: 7.

At least ten counts were recorded for this clonotype. The rearrangement links TRBV19 to TRBJ1-1; no firm D call. In germline, CDR1 is LNHDA, CDR2 SQIVND (reference sequence). Trimming pared 9 bases from V and 6 bases from J, leaving 20 bases between. The CDR3 length is 14 residues. The CDR3 loop reads CASPSFAGPPEAFF. CDR3 in DNA: TGTGCCAGCCCCTCCTTCGCAGGCCCACCTGAAGCTTTCTTT. Supplemented by reference TRBV19 and TRBJ1-1, the full variable domain reads DGGITQSPKYLFRKEGQNVTLSCEQNLNHDAMYWYRQDPGQGLRLIYYSQIVNDFQKGDIAEGYSVSREKKESFPLTVTSAQKNPTAFYLCASPSFAGPPEAFFGQGTRLTVV.

On this clonotype itself: A much larger clone is a single base away; this may be a read error. Because it lacks the conserved phenylalanine or tryptophan at the end, this CDR3 is likely a read error. The rearrangement uses TRBV7-2 and TRBJ2-5; TRBD2 is a possible D gene (6 bases). The germline V and J ends were trimmed by 10 bases and 7 bases, with 13 bases remaining between them. Germline V gene lookup returns CDR1 SGHTA and CDR2 FQGNSA. CDR3 length: 11 residues. Here the CDR3 DNA reads TGTGCCACCGGAGACGGGAGGACCCAGTACTGC. The encoded protein is CATGDGRTQYC.

At least ten counts were recorded for this clonotype. This chain links TRBV9 with TRBJ1-2, with 7 bases aligning to TRBD1. Germline loops: CDR1 SGDLS, CDR2 YYNGEE. This CDR3 spans 15 amino acids. The V segment lost 4 bases and the J segment 4 bases; nucleotides outside the gene matches: 10. As DNA, the CDR3 is TGTGCCAGCAGCCCCGACAGGGACCTTATCTATGGCTACACCTTC. Encoded protein: CASSPDRDLIYGYTF.

This clonotype was seen repeatedly, ten times or more. The V gene is TRBV7-2, the J gene TRBJ1-3; a weak D match, TRBD1 (5 bases). CDR1 and CDR2 (germline): SGHTA, FQGNSA. The CDR3 is made up of 14 amino acids. Trimming pared 5 bases from V and 11 bases from J, leaving 19 bases between. The CDR3 DNA reads as TGTGCCAGCAGCCCCTCCTCGACAGTCAGCGCCATATATTTT. Translating gives CASSPSSTVSAIYF. Full variable domain (remainder filled in from reference TRBV7-2 and TRBJ1-3): GAGVSQSPSNKVTEKGKDVELRCDPISGHTALYWYRQSLGQGLEFLIYFQGNSAPDKSGLPSDRFSAERTGGSVSTLTIQRTQQEDSAVYLCASSPSSTVSAIYFGEGSWLTVV.

The table lists this clonotype with many counts. The rearrangement joins TRBV24-1 to TRBJ2-3; D perhaps matches TRBD2 (5 bases). V lost 4 bases and J 3 bases, leaving 13 bases between the germline ends. The germline V gene encodes CDR1 KGHDR and CDR2 SFDVKD. The CDR3 has 15 amino acids. The CDR3 protein is CATSDADGVTDTQYF. CDR3 DNA sequence: TGTGCCACCAGTGACGCTGACGGGGTTACAGATACGCAGTATTTT.

In this sample, this clonotype turned up a few times. This sequence joins TRBV24-1 and TRBJ2-1, with 7 bases lining up with TRBD2. The CDR3 spans 14 residues. Germline V gives CDR1 KGHDR, CDR2 SFDVKD. V was clipped by 3 bases and J by 6 bases; unmatched bases: 4. CDR3 region: CATSDGGGFNEQFF. CDR3 in DNA: TGTGCCACCAGTGATGGGGGGGGATTCAATGAGCAGTTCTTC.